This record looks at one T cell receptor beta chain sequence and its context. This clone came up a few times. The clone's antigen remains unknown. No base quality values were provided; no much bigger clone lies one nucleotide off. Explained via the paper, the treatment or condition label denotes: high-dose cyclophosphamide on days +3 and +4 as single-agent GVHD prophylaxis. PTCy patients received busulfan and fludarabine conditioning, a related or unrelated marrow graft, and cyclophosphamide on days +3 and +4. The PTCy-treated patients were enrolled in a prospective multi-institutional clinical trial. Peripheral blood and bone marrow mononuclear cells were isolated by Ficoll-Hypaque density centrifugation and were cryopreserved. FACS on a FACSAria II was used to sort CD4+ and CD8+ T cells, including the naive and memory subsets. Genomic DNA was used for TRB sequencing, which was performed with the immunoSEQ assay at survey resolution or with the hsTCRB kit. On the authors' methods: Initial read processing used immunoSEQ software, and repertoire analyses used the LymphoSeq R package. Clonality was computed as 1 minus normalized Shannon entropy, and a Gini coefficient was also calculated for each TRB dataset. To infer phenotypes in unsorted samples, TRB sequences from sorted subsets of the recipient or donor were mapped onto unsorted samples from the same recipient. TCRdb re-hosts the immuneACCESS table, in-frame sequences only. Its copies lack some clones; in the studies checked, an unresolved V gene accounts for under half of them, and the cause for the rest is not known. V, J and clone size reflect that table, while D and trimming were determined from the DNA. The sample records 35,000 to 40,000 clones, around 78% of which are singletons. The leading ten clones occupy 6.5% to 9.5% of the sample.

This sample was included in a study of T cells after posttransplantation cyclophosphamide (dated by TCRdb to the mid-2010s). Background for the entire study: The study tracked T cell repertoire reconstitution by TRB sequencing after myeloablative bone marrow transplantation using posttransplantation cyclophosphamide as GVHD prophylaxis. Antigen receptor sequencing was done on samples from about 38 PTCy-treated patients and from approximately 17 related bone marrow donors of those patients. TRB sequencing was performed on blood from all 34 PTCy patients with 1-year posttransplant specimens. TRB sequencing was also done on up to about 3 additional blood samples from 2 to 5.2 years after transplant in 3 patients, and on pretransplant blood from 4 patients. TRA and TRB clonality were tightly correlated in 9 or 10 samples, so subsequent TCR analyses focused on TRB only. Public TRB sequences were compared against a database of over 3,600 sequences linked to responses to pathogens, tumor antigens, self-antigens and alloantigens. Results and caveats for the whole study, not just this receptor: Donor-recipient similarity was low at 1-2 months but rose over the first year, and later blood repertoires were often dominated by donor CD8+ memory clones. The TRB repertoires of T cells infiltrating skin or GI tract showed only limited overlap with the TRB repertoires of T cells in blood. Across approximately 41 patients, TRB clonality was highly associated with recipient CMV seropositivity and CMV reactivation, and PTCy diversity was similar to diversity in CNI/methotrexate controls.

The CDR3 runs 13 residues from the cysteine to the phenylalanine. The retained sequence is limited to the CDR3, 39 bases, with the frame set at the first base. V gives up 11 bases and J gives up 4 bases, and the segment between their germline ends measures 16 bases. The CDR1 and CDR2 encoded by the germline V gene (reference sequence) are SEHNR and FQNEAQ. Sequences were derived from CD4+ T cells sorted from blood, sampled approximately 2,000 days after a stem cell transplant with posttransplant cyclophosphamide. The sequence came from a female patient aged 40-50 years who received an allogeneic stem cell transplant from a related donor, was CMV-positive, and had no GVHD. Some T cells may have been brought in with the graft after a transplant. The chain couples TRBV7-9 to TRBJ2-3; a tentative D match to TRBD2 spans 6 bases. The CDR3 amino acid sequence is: CAVMEGIADTQYF. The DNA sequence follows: TGTGCCGTAATGGAGGGTATCGCAGATACGCAGTATTTT.